This T cell receptor (beta chain) was profiled in a study of technical replicates of blood from several donors. TCRdb keeps only in-frame clones here, not all; method: immunoSEQ multiplex PCR. The repertoire holds 76,000 or so clones, with 91% as singletons. Germline V gives CDR1 PRHDT, CDR2 FYEKMQ (reference sequence). The V and J ends lost 1 base and 1 base, in that order; junction bases with no gene match: 6. The CDR3 sequence is 18 residues long. The sequencing input was T cells isolated from PBMCs. This sequence joins TRBV13 and TRBJ2-3, with 12 bases that match TRBD2. The receptor was derived from a human donor in good health. The CDR3 loop reads CASSLAGRLAGGTDTQYF. DNA of the CDR3: TGTGCCAGCAGCTTAGCGGGAAGACTAGCGGGGGGCACAGATACGCAGTATTTT.